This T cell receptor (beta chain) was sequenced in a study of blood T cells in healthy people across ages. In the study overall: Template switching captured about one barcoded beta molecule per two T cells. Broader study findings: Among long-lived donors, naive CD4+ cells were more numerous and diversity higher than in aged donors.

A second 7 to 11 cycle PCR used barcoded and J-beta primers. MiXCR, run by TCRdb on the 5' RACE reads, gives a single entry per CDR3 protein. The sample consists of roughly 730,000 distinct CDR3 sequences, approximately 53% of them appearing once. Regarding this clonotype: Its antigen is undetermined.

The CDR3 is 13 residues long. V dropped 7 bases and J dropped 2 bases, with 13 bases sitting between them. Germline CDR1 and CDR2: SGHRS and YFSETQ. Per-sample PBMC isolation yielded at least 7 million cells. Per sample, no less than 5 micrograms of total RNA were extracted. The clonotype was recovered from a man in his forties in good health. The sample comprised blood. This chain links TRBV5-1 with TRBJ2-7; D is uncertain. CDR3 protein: CASQAELTYEQYF. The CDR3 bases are TGCGCCAGCCAGGCGGAGCTGACCTACGAGCAGTACTTC.